The next 30 T cell receptor beta chains were all read from a single sample in a study of CD8 T cells in ankylosing spondylitis. Their antigens remain unidentified. MiXCR was run by TCRdb on the 5' RACE reads, yielding one entry per CDR3 protein. The table records around 540,000 distinct CDR3 sequences, more than 9.5% of them present only once. General study points: One TCR beta motif, made up of fewer than 10 highly homologous variants, appeared characteristic of ankylosing spondylitis blood.

Sequenced input: blood, either unsorted or a sorted T cell fraction (not recorded which). The receptors were gathered from a male donor with ankylosing spondylitis.

This clonotype occurred a few times. This chain links TRBV6-2 or TRBV6-3 with TRBJ2-2, with 11 bases identical to TRBD2. This CDR3 has 17 residues. The germline V gene encodes CDR1 MNHEY and CDR2 SVGEGT. The V gene end was trimmed by 5 bases and the J gene end by 7 bases; junction bases not matched to a gene: 12. CDR3 bases: TGTGCCAGCAGTACCCCGGGACTAGCGGAGAGGGTCGGGGAGCTGTTTTTT. It specifies CASSTPGLAERVGELFF.

The V and J genes are TRBV3-1 and TRBJ2-4; no clear D. The V gene lost 5 bases and the J gene lost 5 bases, with 7 bases spanning the gap. This CDR3 comprises 12 residues. Germline CDR1 reads LGHDT; CDR2 reads YNNKEL (reference sequence). The CDR3 DNA reads as TGTGCCAGCAGCGTGAAAGAAAACATTCAGTACTTC. Translation: CASSVKENIQYF.

This clonotype was seen a handful of times. Here the CDR3 DNA reads TGCAGTGCAAAGGGCGTCCGGAAAGCTTTCTTT. Translation: CSAKGVRKAFF. J is TRBJ1-1 and V is TRBV20-1; no definite D call. The CDR3 has 11 residues. Germline CDR1 is DFQATT and CDR2 is SNEGSKA (reference sequence). V shed 6 bases and J shed 9 bases, with 14 bases lying between them.

A few counts support this clonotype. The chain couples TRBV2 to TRBJ2-3; D is unresolved. The CDR3 loop spans 12 amino acids. Deletions cut 7 bases from V and 3 bases from J, with 8 bases between. The V gene's germline CDR1 is SNHLY and CDR2 FYNNEI. The CDR3 bases are TGTGCCAGCAAATTGGCGACAGATACGCAGTATTTT. It specifies CASKLATDTQYF.

The gene calls are TRBV20-1 and TRBJ2-1; possible D gene TRBD1, 6 bases. Germline-derived CDR1 and CDR2 are DFQATT and SNEGSKA (reference sequence). Trimming removed 3 bases from V and 6 bases from J, with 12 bases in between. The CDR3 has 13 amino acids. CDR3 residues: CSARQDRFNEQFF. In DNA, the CDR3 is TGCAGTGCTAGGCAGGACAGATTCAATGAGCAGTTCTTC.

A few counts support this clonotype. The genes are TRBV20-1 and TRBJ2-3; 8 positions agree with TRBD2. V lost 2 bases and J lost 0; bases outside the gene matches: 7. The V gene's germline CDR1 is DFQATT and CDR2 SNEGSKA (reference sequence). The CDR3 runs to 16 residues. The CDR3: CSARPYSSGSTDTQYF. As DNA, the CDR3 is TGCAGTGCTAGACCTTACTCTAGCGGGAGCACAGATACGCAGTATTTT.

The chain is built from TRBV12-3 or TRBV12-4 and TRBJ2-7; D possibly corresponds to TRBD2 (6 bases). This CDR3 is 15 amino acids long. Trimming removed 6 bases at V and 3 bases at J, with 18 bases between. The CDR3 DNA follows: TGTGCCAGCAGCCGGGGTAGTAGCGGAGTCTACGAGCAGTACGTC. Its protein is CASSRGSSGVYEQYV.

In DNA form, the CDR3 reads TGTGCCAGCGTTCGACTAGCGGCCTCAAGCTCCTACAATGAGCAGTTCTTC. Translated, it gives CASVRLAASSSYNEQFF. The rearrangement uses TRBV6-5 and TRBJ2-1, with 9 nucleotides matching TRBD2. The CDR3 runs to 17 residues. Germline CDR1 MNHEY, CDR2 SVGAGI. V gave up 8 bases and J gave up 0 bases; unmatched junction bases: 11.

Ten or more counts support this clonotype. This chain joins TRBV5-1 and TRBJ1-1; a weak D match, TRBD1 (6 bases). The length of the CDR3 is 13 residues. V was clipped by 6 bases and J by 3 bases, with 12 bases between them. Germline assignment: CDR1 SGHRS and CDR2 YFSETQ. The CDR3 here is CASTVQGYTEAFF. As DNA, the CDR3 is TGCGCCAGCACCGTACAGGGTTACACTGAAGCTTTCTTT.

V gene TRBV5-1 combines with J gene TRBJ2-1, with 10 nucleotides matching TRBD2. Looked up from germline, CDR1 is SGHRS and CDR2 is YFSETQ. The J segment lost 3 bases and the V segment lost 2 bases, leaving 5 bases of the junction unmatched. This CDR3 contains 16 residues. CDR3 nucleotides: TGCGCCAGCAGCTTTGGTCTAGCGGGAGTCTACAATGAGCAGTTCTTC. Translated, it gives CASSFGLAGVYNEQFF.

This clonotype has a count of ten or more. The rearrangement joins TRBV5-1 to TRBJ2-7, with 9 positions matching TRBD1. CDR1 and CDR2 (germline): SGHRS, YFSETQ. This CDR3 has 14 amino acids. With 4 bases clipped from V and 6 bases from J, the junction kept 8 bases outside the gene matches. The CDR3 bases are TGCGCCAGCAGCACGGTGGGGACAGGGAGCGAGCAGTACTTC. It yields the protein CASSTVGTGSEQYF. Based on the CDR3 plus reference TRBV5-1 and TRBJ2-7, the full variable domain is KAGVTQTPRYLIKTRGQQVTLSCSPISGHRSVSWYQQTPGQGLQFLFEYFSETQRNKGNFPGRFSGRQFSNSRSEMNVSTLELGDSALYLCASSTVGTGSEQYFGPGTRLTVT.

This clonotype was seen repeatedly, ten times or more. The chain couples TRBV28 to TRBJ1-5; the match to TRBD1 covers 11 bases. The length of the CDR3 is 15 residues. CDR1 is MDHEN, CDR2 SYDVKM, per germline. V lost 3 bases to trimming and J lost 6 bases; unmatched junction nucleotides: 4. The CDR3 loop is CASSFGDRGSQPQHF. The CDR3 nucleotides read TGTGCCAGCAGTTTTGGGGACAGGGGGAGTCAGCCCCAGCATTTT.

This clonotype was counted many times. The chain uses TRBV25-1 and TRBJ1-5, with 7 bases aligning to TRBD1. The trim removed 7 bases at V and 9 bases at J, leaving 12 bases unmatched. From germline, CDR1 is MGHDK and CDR2 SYGVNS. The CDR3 is 14 residues long. The CDR3, as DNA: TGTGCCAGCACCAACTCGGAGGGGGCCGGGCCCCAGCATTTT. This sequence encodes CASTNSEGAGPQHF.

This clonotype was counted only a few times. The rearrangement joins TRBV28 to TRBJ2-1; TRBD2 matches 8 bases. The CDR3 is 15 amino acids. The germline V gene encodes CDR1 MDHEN and CDR2 SYDVKM. Trimming removed 4 bases from V and 2 bases from J; junction bases left unmatched: 4. CDR3 in amino acids: CASSWTSHTYNEQFF. Here the CDR3 DNA reads TGTGCCAGCAGTTGGACTAGCCACACCTACAATGAGCAGTTCTTC.

There are a few counts of this clonotype. The chain has TRBV12-3 or TRBV12-4 and TRBJ2-4, with 10 bases matching TRBD1. The V and J ends lost 8 bases and 2 bases, in that order; junction bases with no gene match: 6. This CDR3 has 15 residues. As DNA, the CDR3 is TGTGCCAGCGGCTTGACAGGGGGCCCCAAAAACATTCAGTACTTC. It yields the protein CASGLTGGPKNIQYF.

A few counts support this clonotype. CDR3 in DNA: TGCAGTGCTAGAGACAGGGACCTAGGAGCTTTCTTT. This sequence encodes CSARDRDLGAFF. The J gene is TRBJ1-1, the V gene TRBV20-1; possibly TRBD1 for D (5 bases). The CDR3 spans 12 residues. Trimming pared 0 bases from V and 10 bases from J, leaving 12 bases between. Per the germline V gene, CDR1 is DFQATT and CDR2 is SNEGSKA (reference sequence).

This clonotype has more than one count but fewer than ten. The chain joins TRBV4-2 to TRBJ2-1; D possibly uses TRBD1 or TRBD2 (5 bases each). The CDR3 is 16 amino acids. CDR1 and CDR2 (germline): LGHNA, YNFKEQ. Trimming removed 0 bases at V and 0 bases at J, with 9 bases between. CDR3 region: CASSQDLGTSYNEQFF. CDR3 sequence (DNA): TGTGCCAGCAGCCAAGACCTAGGGACCTCCTACAATGAGCAGTTCTTC.

The sample holds a few counts of this clonotype. The gene calls are TRBV12-3 or TRBV12-4 and TRBJ2-7; D unclear. V lost 0 bases to trimming and J lost 6 bases, with 12 bases between them. This CDR3 contains 14 residues. This CDR3 is CASSLAGYESEQYF. Written as DNA, the CDR3 is TGTGCCAGCAGTTTAGCGGGCTATGAATCCGAGCAGTACTTC.

This sequence joins TRBV24-1 and TRBJ2-5; 7 bases align to TRBD1. The germline V gene encodes CDR1 KGHDR and CDR2 SFDVKD. The CDR3 covers 15 residues. The V segment lost 10 bases and the J segment 5 bases; nucleotides outside the gene matches: 15. The CDR3 region is CATRAAQGPTETQYF. DNA of the CDR3: TGTGCCACTCGGGCCGCACAGGGGCCCACTGAGACCCAGTACTTC.

The chain uses TRBV2 and TRBJ2-7; 11 bases match TRBD2. The length of the CDR3 is 19 residues. After removal of 2 bases from V and 0 bases from J, the junction contained 12 bases not matched to a gene. From germline, CDR1 is SNHLY and CDR2 FYNNEI. This CDR3 is CASSETIAGGPGFSYEQYV. The CDR3 region has the DNA TGTGCCAGCAGTGAAACTATAGCGGGAGGGCCGGGCTTCTCCTACGAGCAGTACGTC.

This clonotype appeared a few times. V gene TRBV3-1 combines with J gene TRBJ2-5, with 9 positions matching TRBD1. The germline gives CDR1 LGHDT, CDR2 YNNKEL (reference sequence). The CDR3 totals 14 residues. The trim removed 4 bases at V and 5 bases at J, leaving 5 bases unmatched. CDR3 loop: CASSRGQGWETQYF. As DNA, the CDR3 is TGTGCCAGCAGCCGGGGACAGGGTTGGGAGACCCAGTACTTC.

CDR3 sequence: CATRVGNTEAFF. For the CDR3, the DNA is TGTGCCACCAGAGTTGGGAACACTGAAGCTTTCTTT. The chain uses TRBV19 and TRBJ1-1; no definite D call. The length of the CDR3 is 12 residues. V was cut by 10 bases and J by 1 base, with 10 bases left in between. CDR1 LNHDA and CDR2 SQIVND come from the germline V gene (reference sequence).

This clonotype appeared many times. This chain uses TRBV24-1 with TRBJ2-2; tentatively, D is TRBD1 or TRBD2 (5 bases each). The CDR3 has 14 residues. V shed 10 bases and J shed 2 bases, with 13 bases lying between them. Germline CDR1 KGHDR, CDR2 SFDVKD. The CDR3 coding sequence is TGTGCCACAGGGACGTTTCCAAACACCGGGGAGCTGTTTTTT. Its protein is CATGTFPNTGELFF.

There are a few counts of this clonotype. The gene calls are TRBV5-1 and TRBJ1-4, with D possibly TRBD1 on 5 matching bases. The length of the CDR3 is 16 residues. Per the germline V gene, CDR1 is SGHRS and CDR2 is YFSETQ. V lost 0 bases to trimming and J lost 7 bases, with 16 bases between them. This CDR3 reads CASSLDEGRGGEKLFF. The CDR3 nucleotides are TGCGCCAGCAGCTTGGATGAGGGGAGGGGAGGTGAAAAACTGTTTTTT.

The gene calls are TRBV5-4 and TRBJ2-1; tentative D call: TRBD2 (6 bases). Per the germline V gene, CDR1 is SGHNT and CDR2 is YYREEE (reference sequence). This CDR3 is built from 15 residues. Trimming pared 5 bases from V and 1 base from J, leaving 13 bases between. The CDR3: CASRNGLPSYNEQFF. CDR3 nucleotides: TGTGCCAGCAGAAATGGACTACCTTCCTACAATGAGCAGTTCTTC.

V and J are TRBV7-9 and TRBJ2-7; possibly TRBD1 for D (6 bases). This CDR3 contains 14 residues. V lost 5 bases to trimming and J lost 6 bases, with 17 bases between them. Germline V gene sequence: CDR1 SEHNR, CDR2 FQNEAQ (reference sequence). This CDR3 is CASSRSLQGGEQYV. The CDR3, as DNA: TGTGCCAGCAGCAGGTCTTTACAGGGTGGCGAGCAGTACGTC.

J is TRBJ2-2 and V is TRBV28, with D perhaps matching TRBD1 (5 bases). V shed 1 base and J shed 4 bases, with 13 bases lying between them. Germline CDR1 and CDR2: MDHEN and SYDVKM. The CDR3 has 16 residues. In DNA, the CDR3 is TGTGCCAGCAGTTTATATCAGGGTGTGAGCACCGGGGAGCTGTTTTTT. Its protein product is CASSLYQGVSTGELFF.

The gene calls are TRBV10-3 and TRBJ2-7; 8 positions match TRBD1. Trimming cost V 7 bases and J 5 bases; bases outside gene matches: 10. Germline V lookup: CDR1 ENHRY, CDR2 SYGVKD. This CDR3 has 14 amino acids. The CDR3 DNA reads TGTGCCATCAAAACCGGACAGGGAGGCGACGAGCAGTACTTC. Its translation: CAIKTGQGGDEQYF.

CDR3 residues: CASSLVRGEQFF. In DNA, the CDR3 is TGTGCCAGCAGCTTGGTCAGGGGCGAGCAGTTCTTC. The chain recombines TRBV5-6 with TRBJ2-1; weak D call: TRBD1 (6 bases). Trimming stripped 0 bases from V and 10 bases from J, with 8 bases between. Germline CDR1 SGHDT, CDR2 YYEEEE. This CDR3 is built from 12 residues.

This clonotype was counted between two and nine times. The J gene is TRBJ1-5, the V gene TRBV20-1, with 10 bases matching TRBD1. Trimming took 8 bases from V and 3 from J; bases not matched to a gene: 7. This CDR3 region has 14 residues. Germline CDR1 reads DFQATT; CDR2 reads SNEGSKA (reference sequence). CDR3 protein: CSPKGTGDNQPQHF. In DNA form, the CDR3 reads TGCAGTCCCAAGGGGACAGGGGACAATCAGCCCCAGCATTTT.